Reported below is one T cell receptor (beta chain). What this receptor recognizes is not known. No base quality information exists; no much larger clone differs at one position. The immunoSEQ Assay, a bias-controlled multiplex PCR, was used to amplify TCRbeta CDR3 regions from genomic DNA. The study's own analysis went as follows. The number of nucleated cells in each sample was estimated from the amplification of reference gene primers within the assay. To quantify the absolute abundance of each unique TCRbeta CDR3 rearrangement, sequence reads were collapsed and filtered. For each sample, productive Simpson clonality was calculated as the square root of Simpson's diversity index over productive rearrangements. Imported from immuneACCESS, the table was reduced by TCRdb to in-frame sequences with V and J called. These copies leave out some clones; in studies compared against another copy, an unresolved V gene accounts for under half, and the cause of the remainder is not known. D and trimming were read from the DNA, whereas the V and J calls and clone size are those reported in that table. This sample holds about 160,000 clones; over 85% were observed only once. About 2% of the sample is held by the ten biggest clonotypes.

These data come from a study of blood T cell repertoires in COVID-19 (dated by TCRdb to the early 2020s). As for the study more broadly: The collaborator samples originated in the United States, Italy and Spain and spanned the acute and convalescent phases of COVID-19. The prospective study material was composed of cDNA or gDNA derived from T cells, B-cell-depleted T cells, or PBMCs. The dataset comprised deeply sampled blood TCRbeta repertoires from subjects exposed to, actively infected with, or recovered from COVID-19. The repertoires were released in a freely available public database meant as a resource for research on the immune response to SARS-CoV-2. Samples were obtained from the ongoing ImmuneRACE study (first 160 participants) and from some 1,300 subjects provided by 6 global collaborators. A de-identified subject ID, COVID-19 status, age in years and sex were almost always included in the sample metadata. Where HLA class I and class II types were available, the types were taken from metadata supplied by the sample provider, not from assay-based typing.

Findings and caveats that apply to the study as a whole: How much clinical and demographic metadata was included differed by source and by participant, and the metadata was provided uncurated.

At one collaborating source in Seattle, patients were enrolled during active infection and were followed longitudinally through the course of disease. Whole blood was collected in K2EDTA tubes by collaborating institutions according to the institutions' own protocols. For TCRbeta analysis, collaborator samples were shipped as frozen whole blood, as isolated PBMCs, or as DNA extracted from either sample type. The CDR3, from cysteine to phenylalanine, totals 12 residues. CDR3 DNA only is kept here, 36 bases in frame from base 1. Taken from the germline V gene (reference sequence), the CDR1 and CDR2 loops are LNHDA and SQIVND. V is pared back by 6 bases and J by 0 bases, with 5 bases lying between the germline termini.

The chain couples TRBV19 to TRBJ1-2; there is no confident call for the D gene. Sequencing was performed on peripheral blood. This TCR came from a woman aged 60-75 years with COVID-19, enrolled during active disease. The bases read TGTGCCAGTAGGCAGGCTAACTATGGCTACACCTTC. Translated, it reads CASRQANYGYTF.